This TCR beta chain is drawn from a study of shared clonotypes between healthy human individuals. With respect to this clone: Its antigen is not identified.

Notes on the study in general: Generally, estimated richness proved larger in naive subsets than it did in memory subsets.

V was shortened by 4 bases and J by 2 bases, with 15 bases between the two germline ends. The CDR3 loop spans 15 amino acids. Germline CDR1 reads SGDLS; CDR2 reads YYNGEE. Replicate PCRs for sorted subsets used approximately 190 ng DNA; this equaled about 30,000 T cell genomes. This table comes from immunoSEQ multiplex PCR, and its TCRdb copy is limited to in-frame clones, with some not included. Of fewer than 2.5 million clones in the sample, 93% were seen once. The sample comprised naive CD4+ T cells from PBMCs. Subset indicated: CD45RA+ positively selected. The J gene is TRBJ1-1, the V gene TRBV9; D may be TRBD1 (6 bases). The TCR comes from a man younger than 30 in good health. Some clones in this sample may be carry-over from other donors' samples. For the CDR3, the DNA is TGTGCCAGCAGCCCCTGGGGGCAGGGAAACACTGAAGCTTTCTTT. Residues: CASSPWGQGNTEAFF. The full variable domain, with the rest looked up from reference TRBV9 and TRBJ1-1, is DSGVTQTPKHLITATGQRVTLRCSPRSGDLSVYWYQQSLDQGLQFLIQYYNGEERAKGNILERFSAQQFPDLHSELNLSSLELGDSALYFCASSPWGQGNTEAFFGQGTRLTVV.